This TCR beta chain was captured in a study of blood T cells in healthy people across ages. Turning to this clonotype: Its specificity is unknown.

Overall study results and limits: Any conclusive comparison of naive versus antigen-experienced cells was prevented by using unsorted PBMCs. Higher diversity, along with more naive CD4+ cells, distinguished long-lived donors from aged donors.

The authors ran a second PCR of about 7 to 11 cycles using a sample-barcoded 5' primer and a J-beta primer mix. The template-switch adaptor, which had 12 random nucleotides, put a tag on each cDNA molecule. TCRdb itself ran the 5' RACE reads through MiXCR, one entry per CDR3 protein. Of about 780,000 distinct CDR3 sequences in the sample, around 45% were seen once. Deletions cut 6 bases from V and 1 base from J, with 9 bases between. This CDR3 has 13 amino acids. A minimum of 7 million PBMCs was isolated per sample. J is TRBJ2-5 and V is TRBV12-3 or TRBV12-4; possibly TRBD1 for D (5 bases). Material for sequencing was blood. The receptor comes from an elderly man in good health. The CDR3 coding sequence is TGTGCCAGCAGGGGGCCCCGCCAAGAGACCCAGTACTTC. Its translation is CASRGPRQETQYF.